This T cell receptor beta chain is drawn from a study of cytomegalovirus exposure and HLA in healthy donors. This clone has just one count. Antigen specificity is unknown. The CDR3 spans 15 residues. CDR1 and CDR2 (germline): PRHDT, FYEKMQ (reference sequence). After removal of 6 bases from V and 6 bases from J, the junction contained 11 bases not matched to a gene. The primer mix had 60 Vbeta and 13 Jbeta primers. Only in-frame clones appear in the TCRdb table, and some are missing; sequencing was by immunoSEQ multiplex PCR. The profile shows some 150,000 clones, around 68% of them singletons. The study, taken as a whole, reports: Reports indicate that TCR beta sequences accurately predicted the HLA-A and HLA-B alleles of most subjects.

The TCR comes from a man aged 35-49 years in good health and CMV-seronegative. Sequencing was carried out using PBMCs. The rearrangement joins TRBV13 to TRBJ2-3; 8 bases align to TRBD1. The CDR3 coding sequence is TGTGCCAGCAGTCAAGCAGGGGGCGATCAGGATACGCAGTATTTT. This gives the protein CASSQAGGDQDTQYF.